This TCR beta chain was retrieved from a study of blood T cells in healthy people across ages. A second 7 to 11 cycle PCR used barcoded and J-beta primers. TCRdb re-called the 5' RACE reads through MiXCR, storing one row per CDR3 protein. The repertoire includes 1.5 million or so distinct CDR3 sequences, about 43% of them detected once, and less than 8% sits in the top ten. The CDR3 consists of 16 residues. Germline V gives CDR1 MNHNY, CDR2 SVGAGI (reference sequence). The V end lost 4 bases, the J end lost 2 bases, and 16 bases lay between the germline ends. Donors ranged from about 6 to 90 years old and were healthy Caucasians in Russia. Extracted total RNA amounted to at least 6 micrograms for each sample. In its sample, this clonotype was seen a few times.

Sequenced input: blood. V usage is TRBV6-6 and J usage is TRBJ2-3, with a weak D call TRBD1 (5 bases). This TCR was sampled from a woman between 18 and 30 years old in good health. The CDR3 here is CASSFSGPVDTDTQYF. The CDR3 nucleotides read TGTGCCAGCAGTTTTTCAGGGCCAGTTGACACAGATACGCAGTATTTT.